The clone carrying this T cell receptor beta chain has only a few counts. Its antigen is still unknown. This CDR3 spans 13 amino acids. V was trimmed by 3 bases and J by 6 bases, leaving 12 bases between them. Germline V gene data show CDR1 as MDHEN and CDR2 as SYDVKM. These data come from a study of T cells after yellow fever vaccination. The wider study: Low-cell-number fractions were prepared with SMART-Seq v4 Ultra Low Input.

TCRdb re-derived calls from the 5' RACE reads in MiXCR, one entry per CDR3 protein. The sample lists fewer than 450,000 distinct CDR3 sequences, 7% to 10% occurring once. Study findings and constraints: Some clonotypes, a small share, were shared between CD4 and CD8 compartments.

The source material was PBMCs, sampled roughly seven weeks after the first yellow fever vaccination. The TCR originated in a man between 18 and 29 years old who received the YFV17D yellow fever vaccine. The chain carries TRBV28 and TRBJ2-7, with D maybe TRBD1 (7 bases). This chain's CDR3 is CASSLDRRGEQYV. In DNA, the CDR3 is TGTGCCAGCAGTTTGGACAGGAGGGGCGAGCAGTACGTC.